The entry below gives a single T cell receptor beta chain sequence along with its context. The antigen remains unidentified. These data originate in a study of shared clonotypes between healthy human individuals. Study-wide findings and caveats: About 5% was the fraction of naive CD4 clonotypes found shared across a handful of donors.

The authors distributed each subset's genomic DNA evenly over several immunoSEQ plates. In replicate PCRs of sorted subsets, approximately 210 ng DNA, approximately 32,000 T cell genomes, was used. Produced via immunoSEQ multiplex PCR; TCRdb's table is partial and in-frame only. The data hold about 1,800,000 clones, with about 95% observed a single time. The CDR3 loop spans 15 amino acids. Germline trimming cut 8 bases from V and 6 bases from J; bases unmatched to any gene: 11. Germline-derived CDR1 and CDR2 are MNHEY and SMNVEV (reference sequence). Naive CD8 cells, CD45RO-negative and positively selected for CCR7, excluded terminally differentiated effector memory CD45RA+ cells.

The chain couples TRBV27 to TRBJ2-2; TRBD1 agrees at 8 bases. The specimen sequenced was naive CD8+ T cells sorted from blood. This TCR was sampled from a man in his late teens or twenties in good health. The CDR3 bases are TGTGCCAGCTTTGATGGGACAGGAGTATCCGGGGAGCTGTTTTTT. It translates to CASFDGTGVSGELFF.